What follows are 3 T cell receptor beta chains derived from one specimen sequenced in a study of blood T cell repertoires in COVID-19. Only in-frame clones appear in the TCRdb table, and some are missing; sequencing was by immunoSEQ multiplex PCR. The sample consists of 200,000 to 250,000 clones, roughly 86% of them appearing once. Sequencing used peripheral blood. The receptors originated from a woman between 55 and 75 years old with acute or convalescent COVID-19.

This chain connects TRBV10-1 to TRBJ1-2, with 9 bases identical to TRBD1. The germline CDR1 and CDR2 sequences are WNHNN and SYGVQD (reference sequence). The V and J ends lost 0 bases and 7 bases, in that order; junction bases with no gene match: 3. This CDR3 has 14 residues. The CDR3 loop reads CASSESGTGLGYTF. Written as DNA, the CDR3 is TGCGCCAGCAGTGAGTCGGGGACAGGGCTTGGCTACACCTTC.

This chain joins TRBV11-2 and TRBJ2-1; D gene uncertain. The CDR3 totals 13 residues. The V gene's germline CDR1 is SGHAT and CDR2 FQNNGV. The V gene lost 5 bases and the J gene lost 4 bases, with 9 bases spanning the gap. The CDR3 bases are TGTGCCAGCAGCCCCGAAACTTACAATGAGCAGTTCTTC. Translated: CASSPETYNEQFF.

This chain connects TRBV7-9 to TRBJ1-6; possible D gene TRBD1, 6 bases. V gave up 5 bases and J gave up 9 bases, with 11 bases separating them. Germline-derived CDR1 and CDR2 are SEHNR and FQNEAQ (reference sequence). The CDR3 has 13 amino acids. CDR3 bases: TGTGCCAGCAGCATACAGGGAAGTTCACCCCTCCACTTT. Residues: CASSIQGSSPLHF.